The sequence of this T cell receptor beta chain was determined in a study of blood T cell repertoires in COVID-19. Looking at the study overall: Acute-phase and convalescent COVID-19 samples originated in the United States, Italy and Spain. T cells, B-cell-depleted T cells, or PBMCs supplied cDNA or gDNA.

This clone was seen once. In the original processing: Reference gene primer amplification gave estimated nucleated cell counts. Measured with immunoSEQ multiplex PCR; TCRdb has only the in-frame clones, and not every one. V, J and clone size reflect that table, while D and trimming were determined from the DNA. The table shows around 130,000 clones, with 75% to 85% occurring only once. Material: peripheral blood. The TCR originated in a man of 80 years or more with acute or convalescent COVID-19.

CDR3 sequence (DNA): TGTGCCAGCAGTGAAGGACGGGTTTCCAATCAGCCCCAGCATTTT. Translating it yields CASSEGRVSNQPQHF. The chain links TRBV2 to TRBJ1-5; D remains ambiguous. The CDR3 is 15 residues long. With 1 base removed from V and 3 bases from J, the gap between germline ends came to 10 bases. The germline V gene has CDR1 SNHLY and CDR2 FYNNEI.